The following is a T cell receptor beta chain sequence with its context. Its matching antigen is unknown. Version v3.0 of the immunoSEQ assay ran at survey level. Profiled with immunoSEQ multiplex PCR; TCRdb holds only in-frame clones, not every one. The sample lists some 19,000 clones, around 87% seen once, with less than 4% in the top ten. This CDR3 comprises 13 residues. Germline CDR1 and CDR2: LNHDA and SQIVND (reference sequence). The V and J ends lost 3 bases and 7 bases, in that order; junction bases with no gene match: 2. These data come from a study of long-term antiretroviral therapy in people with HIV. Study results and limitations: HIV repertoires spanned tighter CDR3 length ranges than controls did.

From each donor, at least one pre-ART PBMC sample and at least two post-ART PBMC samples were obtained. The material sequenced was unsorted PBMCs, taken about 2.7 years after starting antiretroviral therapy. The source of this sequence is a woman between 50 and 59 years old with HIV. The chain couples TRBV19 to TRBJ2-1; 8 bases match TRBD1. The chain's CDR3 is CASSIQGANEQFF. CDR3 in DNA: TGTGCCAGTAGTATCCAGGGGGCGAATGAGCAGTTCTTC.